These 30 T cell receptor beta chains were sequenced from one sample in a study of vaccination and CD4 T cells after COVID-19. The treatment here: approximately 9-day PBMC culture with coronavirus spike peptide pools or control peptides (ViraFEST assay). The Oncomine TCR Beta short-read assay sequenced DNA from cultured CD4+ T cells. MiXCR, applied by TCRdb to the PCR reads, yields one record per CDR3 protein. The sample gives approximately 13,000 distinct CDR3 sequences, under 50% of which show up once; 10% is in the top ten. Antigen specificity for these receptors is unknown. Input material: CD4+ T cells from blood, cultured in vitro. All receptors derive from a human donor who had recovered from COVID-19.

The table lists this clonotype with a count of one. The chain combines TRBV19 with TRBJ2-3, with no clear D. The V end was cut by 3 bases, the J end by 0 bases, with 1 base between. From germline, CDR1 is LNHDA and CDR2 SQIVND (reference sequence). CDR3 size: 12 residues. In nucleotides, the CDR3 is TGTGCCAGTAGTATTAGCACAGATACGCAGTATTTT. It yields the protein CASSISTDTQYF.

The chain recombines TRBV12-3 or TRBV12-4 with TRBJ2-4; D gene unclear. The CDR3 spans 14 residues. The germline V and J ends were trimmed by 8 bases and 1 base, with 12 bases remaining between them. CDR3 loop: CASGSTLAKNIQYF. CDR3 nucleotide sequence: TGTGCCAGCGGGTCCACCTTGGCCAAAAACATTCAGTACTTC.

J is TRBJ2-5 and V is TRBV6-1; 12 bases are a match to TRBD2. The V gene end was trimmed by 7 bases and the J gene end by 3 bases; junction bases not matched to a gene: 6. This CDR3 spans 15 amino acids. CDR1 and CDR2 from the germline V gene are MNHNS and SASEGT. The chain's CDR3 is CASTSGRADKETQYF. Here the CDR3 DNA reads TGTGCCAGCACTAGCGGGAGGGCCGATAAAGAGACCCAGTACTTC.

The chain recombines TRBV20-1 with TRBJ2-1; D not certain. Germline assignment: CDR1 DFQATT and CDR2 SNEGSKA (reference sequence). The V and J ends lost 4 bases and 3 bases respectively, with 16 bases between them. There are 15 residues in the CDR3. In DNA form, the CDR3 reads TGCAGTGCTATCTCTCCTTTTTCGGGCTACAATGAGCAGTTCTTC. It yields the protein CSAISPFSGYNEQFF.

The rearrangement joins TRBV7-9 to TRBJ1-2, with D perhaps TRBD1 (5 bases). Germline V gene data show CDR1 as SEHNR and CDR2 as FQNEAQ (reference sequence). V lost 3 bases and J lost 1, with 12 bases in between. This CDR3 is 15 amino acids long. The CDR3 reads CASSFGGANNYGYTF. The CDR3 DNA follows: TGTGCCAGCAGCTTCGGAGGGGCGAATAACTATGGCTACACCTTC. The variable domain in full, completed from reference TRBV7-9 and TRBJ1-2, reads DTGVSQNPRHKITKRGQNVTFRCDPISEHNRLYWYRQTLGQGPEFLTYFQNEAQLEKSRLLSDRFSAERPKGSFSTLEIQRTEQGDSAMYLCASSFGGANNYGYTFGSGTRLTVV.

The V gene is TRBV5-6, the J gene TRBJ2-1; 8 bases match TRBD2. Trimming took 2 bases from V and 4 from J; bases not matched to a gene: 2. The CDR3 spans 14 residues. Germline-derived CDR1 and CDR2 are SGHDT and YYEEEE. The CDR3 coding sequence is TGTGCCAGCAGCTTACCGGGGGGGTACAATGAGCAGTTCTTC. Translation gives CASSLPGGYNEQFF.

This clonotype was seen more than once but under ten times. J is TRBJ2-3 and V is TRBV24-1, with 13 bases identical to TRBD2. V was clipped by 9 bases and J by 6 bases; unmatched bases: 5. Germline-derived CDR1 and CDR2 are KGHDR and SFDVKD. The CDR3 spans 14 residues. Written as DNA, the CDR3 is TGTGCCACCGGGGGGACTAGCGGGATTGATACGCAGTATTTT. Protein sequence: CATGGTSGIDTQYF.

This clonotype was picked up a small number of times. V is TRBV9 and J is TRBJ2-5; D is ambiguous. Trimming shortened V by 0 bases and J by 2 bases, and 11 bases separated the two germline ends. The CDR3 consists of 15 residues. Germline values: CDR1 SGDLS, CDR2 YYNGEE. In nucleotides, the CDR3 is TGTGCCAGCAGCGTAGGAACCGTAGGGCAAGAGACCCAGTACTTC. Protein product: CASSVGTVGQETQYF.

Here the CDR3 DNA reads TGTGCCAGCAGTCGGAGGGTCCTCAACTATGGCTACACCTTC. The encoded protein is CASSRRVLNYGYTF. V usage is TRBV28 and J usage is TRBJ1-2; D is uncertain. Germline V gene sequence: CDR1 MDHEN, CDR2 SYDVKM. V gave up 5 bases and J gave up 2 bases, with 12 bases separating them. The CDR3 covers 14 residues.

The rearrangement joins TRBV9 to TRBJ2-7, with a weak D call TRBD2 (6 bases). CDR3 size: 15 residues. CDR1 and CDR2 from the germline V gene are SGDLS and YYNGEE. V lost 6 bases to trimming and J lost 0 bases, with 16 bases between them. The CDR3 reads CASIPDWTISYEQYF. The CDR3 bases are TGTGCCAGCATCCCCGACTGGACTATCTCCTACGAGCAGTACTTC. Complete variable domain (other parts from reference TRBV9 and TRBJ2-7): DSGVTQTPKHLITATGQRVTLRCSPRSGDLSVYWYQQSLDQGLQFLIQYYNGEERAKGNILERFSAQQFPDLHSELNLSSLELGDSALYFCASIPDWTISYEQYFGPGTRLTVT.

This clonotype was observed a handful of times. This chain joins TRBV2 and TRBJ2-7; a possible D gene is TRBD1 (5 bases). With 6 bases removed from V and 2 bases from J, the gap between germline ends came to 8 bases. The CDR3 spans 12 residues. Germline V lookup: CDR1 SNHLY, CDR2 FYNNEI. Here the CDR3 reads CASRPGTYEQYF. In DNA form, the CDR3 reads TGTGCCAGCAGGCCAGGGACCTACGAGCAGTACTTC.

The chain carries TRBV5-1 and TRBJ2-7, with a possible D match to TRBD2 (6 bases). The ends were cut back, 4 bases at V and 2 bases at J, with 16 bases in the middle. Germline CDR1 is SGHRS and CDR2 is YFSETQ. The CDR3 has 15 amino acids. This CDR3 reads CASSPSSDPTYEQYF. In DNA form, the CDR3 reads TGCGCCAGCAGCCCTTCTAGCGATCCGACCTACGAGCAGTACTTC. The full variable domain, with the rest looked up from reference TRBV5-1 and TRBJ2-7, is KAGVTQTPRYLIKTRGQQVTLSCSPISGHRSVSWYQQTPGQGLQFLFEYFSETQRNKGNFPGRFSGRQFSNSRSEMNVSTLELGDSALYLCASSPSSDPTYEQYFGPGTRLTVT.

CDR3 in amino acids: CASSIGGSGGQETQYF. The CDR3 DNA follows: TGTGCCAGTAGTATAGGGGGGTCAGGGGGGCAAGAGACCCAGTACTTC. V gene TRBV19 combines with J gene TRBJ2-5, with a weak D call TRBD1 (7 bases). The germline V gene has CDR1 LNHDA and CDR2 SQIVND (reference sequence). The CDR3 spans 16 residues. V was cut by 1 base and J by 2 bases, with 14 bases left in between. Filled out from reference TRBV19 and TRBJ2-5, the complete variable domain reads DGGITQSPKYLFRKEGQNVTLSCEQNLNHDAMYWYRQDPGQGLRLIYYSQIVNDFQKGDIAEGYSVSREKKESFPLTVTSAQKNPTAFYLCASSIGGSGGQETQYFGPGTRLLVL.

V is TRBV18 and J is TRBJ2-4, with 9 positions matching TRBD1. Germline CDR1 is KGHSH and CDR2 is LQKENI. The trim removed 2 bases at V and 15 bases at J, leaving 5 bases unmatched. The CDR3 loop spans 12 amino acids. DNA for the CDR3: TGTGCCAGCTCACCAGGACAGGGGATATCGTACTTC. Protein sequence: CASSPGQGISYF.

The V gene is TRBV6-1, the J gene TRBJ2-1; D uncertain. The germline V gene has CDR1 MNHNS and CDR2 SASEGT. The CDR3 covers 12 residues. Deletions cut 8 bases from V and 5 bases from J, with 10 bases between. CDR3: CASRSLNNEQFF. The CDR3 region has the DNA TGTGCCAGCCGCAGCCTCAACAATGAGCAGTTCTTC.

This chain links TRBV19 with TRBJ2-7; 8 bases fit TRBD1. The V segment lost 4 bases and the J segment 2 bases; nucleotides outside the gene matches: 7. Germline CDR1 reads LNHDA; CDR2 reads SQIVND (reference sequence). The CDR3 sequence is 15 residues long. DNA of the CDR3: TGTGCCAGTAGTAGGACCGGGACAGGACCCTACGAGCAGTACTTC. As protein: CASSRTGTGPYEQYF.

V usage is TRBV20-1 and J usage is TRBJ2-5; 12 bases line up with TRBD2. V gave up 3 bases and J gave up 0 bases; unmatched junction bases: 5. CDR3 size: 16 residues. The V gene's germline CDR1 is DFQATT and CDR2 SNEGSKA (reference sequence). DNA for the CDR3: TGCAGTGCTAGGGCTAGCGGGAGGGCGTACCAAGAGACCCAGTACTTC. Its translation: CSARASGRAYQETQYF.

This clonotype was seen a handful of times. The rearrangement uses TRBV15 and TRBJ2-1; TRBD2 agrees at 7 bases. V lost 6 bases and J lost 8; bases outside the gene matches: 10. Germline assignment: CDR1 LNHNV and CDR2 YYDKDF (reference sequence). CDR3 length equals 14 residues. CDR3 sequence: CATRTRDYFDEQFF. CDR3 DNA: TGTGCCACCAGGACCCGGGACTATTTCGATGAGCAGTTCTTC.

The chain combines TRBV6-1 with TRBJ2-5; D not resolved. Deletions cut 6 bases from V and 5 bases from J, with 13 bases between. CDR3 length: 13 residues. Germline lookup yields CDR1 MNHNS and CDR2 SASEGT. The CDR3 reads CASSRSRSETQYF. The CDR3 bases are TGTGCCAGCAGCCGTAGTCGGAGTGAGACCCAGTACTTC.

For the CDR3, the DNA is TGCGCCAGCAGCTTGGGGGACGGCTATGGCTACACCTTC. Translated: CASSLGDGYGYTF. The rearrangement joins TRBV5-1 to TRBJ1-2, with D perhaps matching TRBD1 (5 bases). Germline V CDR1 and CDR2: SGHRS, YFSETQ. The CDR3 spans 13 residues. Trimming took off 0 bases at V and 4 bases at J, with 7 bases between the two ends.

The rearrangement uses TRBV20-1 and TRBJ2-3, with 15 bases matching TRBD2. Trimming at V came to 6 bases and at J to 0 bases, leaving 7 bases not matched to a gene. CDR1 DFQATT and CDR2 SNEGSKA come from the germline V gene (reference sequence). The CDR3 covers 17 residues. This CDR3 is CSASGLAGGESTDTQYF. The CDR3 coding sequence is TGCAGTGCCTCTGGACTAGCGGGAGGGGAAAGCACAGATACGCAGTATTTT.

In this sample, this clonotype turned up a few times. The chain joins TRBV20-1 to TRBJ2-1; either TRBD1 or TRBD2 may supply D (7 bases each). The germline gives CDR1 DFQATT, CDR2 SNEGSKA (reference sequence). The germline V and J ends were trimmed by 0 bases and 8 bases, with 14 bases remaining between them. This CDR3 region has 14 residues. CDR3 in amino acids: CSARDPRGGDEQFF. In DNA form, the CDR3 reads TGCAGTGCTAGAGATCCCAGGGGGGGCGATGAGCAGTTCTTC.

The chain is built from TRBV7-2 and TRBJ1-3, with 8 bases matching TRBD1. The CDR3 has 15 amino acids. The J segment lost 3 bases and the V segment lost 2 bases, leaving 3 bases of the junction unmatched. The germline gives CDR1 SGHTA, CDR2 FQGNSA. The CDR3 spells CASSLQGALGNTIYF. For the CDR3, the DNA is TGTGCCAGCAGCTTACAGGGGGCACTTGGAAACACCATATATTTT.

The sample holds a few counts of this clonotype. This chain links TRBV14 with TRBJ1-2; D perhaps matches TRBD1 (5 bases). The CDR3 contains 14 residues. V gave up 5 bases and J gave up 0 bases, with 10 bases separating them. Germline lookup yields CDR1 SGHDN and CDR2 FVKESK. CDR3 amino acids: CASSAPGTNYGYTF. As DNA, the CDR3 is TGTGCCAGCAGCGCCCCAGGGACTAACTATGGCTACACCTTC.

Concerning this clonotype itself: A junction end diverges from the germline sequence, so it may reflect a read error. The rearrangement joins TRBV5-6 to TRBJ2-5; tentatively, D is TRBD2 (5 bases). This CDR3 is 15 amino acids long. Germline lookup yields CDR1 SGHDT and CDR2 YYEEEE. CDR3 region: CAGSATGRPKVTQYF. The DNA of the CDR3 is TGTGCCGGCAGCGCTACTGGGAGACCCAAGGTGACCCAGTACTTC. Full variable domain (outside the CDR3, taken from reference TRBV5-6 and TRBJ2-5): DAGVTQSPTHLIKTRGQQVTLRCSPKSGHDTVSWYQQALGQGPQFIFQYYEEEERQRGNFPDRFSGHQFPNYSSELNVNALLLGDSALYLCAGSATGRPKVTQYFGPGTRLLVL.

This rearrangement joins TRBV12-3 or TRBV12-4 to TRBJ2-1; 8 nucleotides align to TRBD1. J lost 8 bases, V lost 5 bases, and 11 bases had no gene match. The CDR3 runs 15 residues. The CDR3 DNA is TGTGCCAGCAGTCGTAGTTCAGGGGGCGAGGATGAGCAGTTCTTC. Protein: CASSRSSGGEDEQFF.

The chain has TRBV7-2 and TRBJ2-5; D tentatively reads TRBD1 or TRBD2 (5 bases each). The V end was cut by 1 base, the J end by 4 bases, with 13 bases between. CDR1 SGHTA and CDR2 FQGNSA come from the germline V gene. The CDR3 has 15 amino acids. This chain's CDR3 is CASSLGGSVLETQYF. CDR3 coding DNA: TGTGCCAGCAGCTTAGGGGGGTCGGTTTTAGAGACCCAGTACTTC.

The J gene is TRBJ2-6, the V gene TRBV2; D is unclear. Germline V lookup: CDR1 SNHLY, CDR2 FYNNEI. This CDR3 is built from 14 residues. Between the trimmed V and J ends, which lost 6 bases and 2 bases, there was a span of 8 bases. CDR3 residues: CASRLSAGANVLTF. In DNA form, the CDR3 reads TGTGCCAGCAGGCTCTCGGCTGGGGCCAACGTCCTGACTTTC.

This clonotype was observed a few times. V and J are TRBV5-1 and TRBJ2-5; D may be TRBD1 (6 bases). Germline V gene lookup returns CDR1 SGHRS and CDR2 YFSETQ. This CDR3 has 15 amino acids. V lost 0 bases to trimming and J lost 4 bases, with 13 bases between them. The CDR3 loop reads CASSLAVGAPETQYF. The CDR3 DNA reads as TGCGCCAGCAGCTTGGCCGTGGGGGCCCCAGAGACCCAGTACTTC.

This clonotype was counted between two and nine times. The chain uses TRBV19 and TRBJ1-2, with TRBD1 identical over 9 bases. Looked up from germline, CDR1 is LNHDA and CDR2 is SQIVND (reference sequence). CDR3 length equals 13 residues. The V segment lost 8 bases and the J segment 6 bases; nucleotides outside the gene matches: 7. CDR3 sequence reads: CASRDRVGDGYTF. DNA of the CDR3: TGTGCCAGTCGGGACAGGGTTGGGGATGGCTACACCTTC.